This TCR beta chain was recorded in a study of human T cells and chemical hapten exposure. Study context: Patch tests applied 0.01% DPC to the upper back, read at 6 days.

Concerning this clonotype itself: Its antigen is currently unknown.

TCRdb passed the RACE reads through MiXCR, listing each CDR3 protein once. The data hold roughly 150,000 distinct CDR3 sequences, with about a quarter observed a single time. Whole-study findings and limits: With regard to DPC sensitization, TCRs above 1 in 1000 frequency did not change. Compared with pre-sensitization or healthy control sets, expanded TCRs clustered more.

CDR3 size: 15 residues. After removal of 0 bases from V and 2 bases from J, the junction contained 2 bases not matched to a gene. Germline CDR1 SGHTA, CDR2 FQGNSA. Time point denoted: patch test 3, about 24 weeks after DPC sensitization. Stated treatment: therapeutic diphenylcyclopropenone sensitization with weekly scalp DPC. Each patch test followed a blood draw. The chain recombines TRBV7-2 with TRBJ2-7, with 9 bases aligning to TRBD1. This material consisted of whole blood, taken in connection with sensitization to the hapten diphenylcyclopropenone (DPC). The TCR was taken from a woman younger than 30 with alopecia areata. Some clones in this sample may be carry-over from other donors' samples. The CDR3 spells CASSLAGQGPYEQYF. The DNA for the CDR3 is TGTGCCAGCAGCTTAGCAGGACAGGGGCCCTACGAGCAGTACTTC.